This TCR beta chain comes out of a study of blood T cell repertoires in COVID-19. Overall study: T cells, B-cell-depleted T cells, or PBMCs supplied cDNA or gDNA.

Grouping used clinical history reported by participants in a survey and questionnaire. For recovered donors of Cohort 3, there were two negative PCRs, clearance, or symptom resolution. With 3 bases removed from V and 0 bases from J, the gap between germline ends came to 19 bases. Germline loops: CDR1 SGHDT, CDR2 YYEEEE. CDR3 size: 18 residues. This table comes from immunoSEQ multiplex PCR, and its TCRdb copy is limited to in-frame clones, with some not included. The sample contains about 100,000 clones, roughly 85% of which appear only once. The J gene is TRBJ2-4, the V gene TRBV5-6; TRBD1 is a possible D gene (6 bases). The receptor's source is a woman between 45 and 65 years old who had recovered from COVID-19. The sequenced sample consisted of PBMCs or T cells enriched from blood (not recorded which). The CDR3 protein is CASSSITGSLLAKNIQYF. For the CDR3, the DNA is TGTGCCAGCAGCTCGATTACAGGGTCCCTTCTAGCCAAAAACATTCAGTACTTC.